The clone carrying this T cell receptor beta chain came up a few times. What it recognizes is unknown. These data are taken from a study of beta chain features in type 1 diabetes. Overall study: What patients shared with healthy donors was a similar profile of age, gender and cell yields. The study's findings and limits: Amplification by PCR could prefer shorter templates, with the same effect in patients and controls. In all four CD4+ subsets, TCRB CDR3 length was significantly, moderately reduced in type 1 diabetes.

Of the isolated RNA, all was reverse transcribed, and so the sequenced material was expressed TCRB transcripts. Naive, central memory and regulatory T cell samples came to a mean of roughly 4 million reads. TCRdb's copy holds only in-frame clones and misses some; the assay was immunoSEQ multiplex PCR. The repertoire holds 95,000 to 110,000 clones, with approximately 30% as singletons. Per donor, one heparinised blood draw averaged roughly 110 mL. The receptor was isolated from a woman younger than 30 with type 1 diabetes. The sequencing sample was made of central memory CD4+ T cells from blood.

CDR3 sequence (DNA): TGTGCTAGTGGTTTGGTACTCTCGGCAGGGGATGGCGGGGAGCTGTTTTTT. Residues: CASGLVLSAGDGGELFF. V usage is TRBV12-5 and J usage is TRBJ2-2; D possibly corresponds to TRBD1 (6 bases). Trimming stripped 0 bases from V and 7 bases from J, with 18 bases between. The length of the CDR3 is 17 residues. Germline CDR1 and CDR2: LGHNT and FRNRAP.